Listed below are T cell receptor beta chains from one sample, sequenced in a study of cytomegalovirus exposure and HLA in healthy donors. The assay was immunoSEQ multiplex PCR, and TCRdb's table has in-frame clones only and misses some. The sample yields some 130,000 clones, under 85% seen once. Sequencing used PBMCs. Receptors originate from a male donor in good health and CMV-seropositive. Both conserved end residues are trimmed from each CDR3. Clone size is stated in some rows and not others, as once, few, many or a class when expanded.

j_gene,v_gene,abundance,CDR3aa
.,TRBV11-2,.,ASSSGLAGPYEQY
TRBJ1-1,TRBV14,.,ASSQLGDRDTEAF
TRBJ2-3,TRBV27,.,ASSLPEGGDTQY
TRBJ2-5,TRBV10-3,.,AISESATSETQY
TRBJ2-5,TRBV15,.,AIKAGATAKETQY
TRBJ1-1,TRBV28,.,ASSLLDRANTEAF
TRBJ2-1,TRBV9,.,ASSREGLADNEQF
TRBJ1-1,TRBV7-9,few,ASSLVTTEAF
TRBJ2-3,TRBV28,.,ASSFPGGDTQY
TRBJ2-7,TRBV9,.,ASSVGPTGLDEQY
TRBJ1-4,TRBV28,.,ASSLPGATNEKLF
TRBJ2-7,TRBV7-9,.,ASSLGVYEQY
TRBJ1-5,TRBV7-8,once,ASSPGTRDSNQPQH
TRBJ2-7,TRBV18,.,ASSGNSGSEQY
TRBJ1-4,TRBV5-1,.,ASSLAQTGGGEKLF
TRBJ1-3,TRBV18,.,ASSLRGASTSGNTIY
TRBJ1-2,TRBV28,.,ASSYPQRYGYT
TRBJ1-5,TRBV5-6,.,ASSLATDDQPQH
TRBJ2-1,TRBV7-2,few,ASSSSWNEQF
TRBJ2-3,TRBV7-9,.,ASSFGSRGVHSPTDTQY
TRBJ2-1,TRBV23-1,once,ASSGRRGRNEQF
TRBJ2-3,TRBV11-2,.,ASSIAGGFTDTQY
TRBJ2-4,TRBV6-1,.,ASSARSGGGKNIQY
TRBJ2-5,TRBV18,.,ASSPLGQGRETQY
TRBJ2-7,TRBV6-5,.,ASTPGETTEQY
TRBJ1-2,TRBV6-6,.,ASSPDGQGTNYGYT
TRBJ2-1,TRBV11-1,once,ASSHRTSGGSDEQF
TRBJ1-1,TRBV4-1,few,ASSQEEWAGTNTEAF
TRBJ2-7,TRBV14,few,ASSQKRTYEQY
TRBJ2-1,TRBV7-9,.,ASAQGSSYNEQF
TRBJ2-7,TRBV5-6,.,ASSLNRGRSEQY
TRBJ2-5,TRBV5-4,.,ASSKTGSQGTQY
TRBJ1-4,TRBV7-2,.,ASSAHRPNEKLF
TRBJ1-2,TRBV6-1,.,ASSSPGTGPYGYT
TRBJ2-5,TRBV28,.,ASRASGGVQEAQY
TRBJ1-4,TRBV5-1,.,ASSLTGLNEKLF
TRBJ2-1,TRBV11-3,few,ASSFESAVGANNEQF
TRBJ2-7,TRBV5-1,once,ASSLVGRAYEQY
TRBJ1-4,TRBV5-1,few,ASSLGQEKLF
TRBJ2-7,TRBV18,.,ASSLLAPVDEQY
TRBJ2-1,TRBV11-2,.,ASSLERNYYNEQF
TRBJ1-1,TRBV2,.,ASSGLLNTEAF
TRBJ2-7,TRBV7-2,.,ASSSPPGQGTYEQY
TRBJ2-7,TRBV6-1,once,ASSFDTARYEQY